Listed below are T cell receptor beta chains from one sample, sequenced in a study of T cells in Graves' hyperthyroidism and ophthalmopathy. TCRdb fed the multiplex PCR reads into MiXCR, producing one record per CDR3 protein. The data show about 610,000 distinct CDR3 sequences, roughly 14% seen once. Sequenced sample: blood. The receptors derive from a woman in her thirties or forties with Graves' ophthalmopathy. The CDR3 runs from the conserved cysteine through the conserved F or W. A D gene is named only where the DNA matches it firmly. Clone size is given for some rows only: seen once, a few or many times, or a class if the clone is expanded.

j_call	clone_size	v_call	d_call	cdr3_length	cdr3_aa	cdr3_nt
TRBJ1-1	many	TRBV30	-	12	CAWSPSGHQAFF	TGTGCCTGGAGTCCTTCAGGGCACCAAGCTTTCTTT
TRBJ1-5	few	TRBV28	TRBD1	14	CASSPEDRAQPQHF	TGTGCCAGCAGTCCAGAGGACAGGGCTCAGCCCCAGCATTTT
TRBJ1-2	many	TRBV30	-	13	CAWSQQGDYGYTF	TGTGCCTGGAGCCAACAGGGTGACTATGGCTACACCTTC
TRBJ2-7	many	TRBV5-1	TRBD2	14	CASSSGSGRYEQYF	TGCGCCAGCAGCTCCGGGAGCGGGAGGTACGAGCAGTACTTC
TRBJ1-2	once	TRBV11-2	-	14	CASSFRVSNYGYTF	TGTGCCAGCAGCTTCCGGGTCTCTAACTATGGCTACACCTTC
TRBJ1-1	-	TRBV28	-	13	CASTFWDNPEAFF	TGTGCCAGCACCTTTTGGGACAACCCTGAAGCTTTCTTT
TRBJ2-4	many	TRBV2	TRBD2	15	CASRRTSGTKNIQYF	TGTGCCAGCAGGAGGACTAGCGGGACTAAAAACATTCAGTACTTC
TRBJ1-2	many	TRBV28	-	13	CASSPQTIFGYTF	TGTGCCAGCAGTCCACAGACGATCTTCGGCTACACCTTC
TRBJ2-2	many	TRBV29-1	-	14	CSVRGQADTGELFF	TGCAGCGTGCGCGGGCAGGCGGACACCGGGGAGCTGTTTTTT
TRBJ1-5	few	TRBV20-1	TRBD1	18	CSASPLWTGERSNQPQHF	TGCAGTGCTAGCCCCCTATGGACAGGGGAGAGGAGCAATCAGCCCCAGCATTTT
TRBJ2-7	-	TRBV9	-	15	CASSPELGSSYEQYF	TGTGCCAGCAGCCCCGAGTTGGGCTCCTCCTACGAGCAGTACTTC
TRBJ2-5	many	TRBV12-3/TRBV12-4	-	14	CASRRPGQQETQYF	TGTGCCAGCAGGAGACCGGGACAACAAGAGACCCAGTACTTC
TRBJ2-7	many	TRBV19	TRBD2	14	CASSKPGLVGEQYF	TGTGCCAGTAGTAAACCGGGACTAGTGGGGGAGCAGTACTTC
TRBJ1-3	many	TRBV10-3	-	14	CAISEMVSGNTIYF	TGTGCCATCAGTGAGATGGTCTCTGGAAACACCATATATTTT
TRBJ1-5	many	TRBV5-5	TRBD1	15	CASSLWTGGNQPQHF	TGTGCCAGCAGCTTGTGGACAGGGGGAAATCAGCCCCAGCATTTT
TRBJ2-7	-	TRBV28	-	13	CASTITALNEQYF	TGTGCCAGCACTATAACAGCCTTGAATGAGCAGTACTTC
TRBJ1-2	many	TRBV15	-	15	CATSREYATNYGYTF	TGTGCCACCAGCAGAGAATACGCAACTAACTATGGCTACACCTTC
TRBJ1-2	many	TRBV6-5	-	15	CASSYITDRPYGYTF	TGTGCCAGCAGTTACATCACGGACAGACCCTATGGCTACACCTTC
TRBJ2-2	few	TRBV11-2	-	16	CASSLGRRENTGELFF	TGTGCCAGCAGCTTAGGTCGCAGGGAAAACACCGGGGAGCTGTTTTTT
TRBJ2-5	few	TRBV20-1	-	15	CSARASRLGQETQYF	TGCAGTGCTAGAGCTAGTCGGCTGGGGCAAGAGACCCAGTACTTC
TRBJ1-3	many	TRBV28	-	16	CASSDTAGGTGNTIYF	TGTGCCAGCAGTGATACGGCGGGGGGCACTGGAAACACCATATATTTT
TRBJ1-5	many	TRBV12-3/TRBV12-4	-	12	CASRDRLHPQHF	TGTGCCAGCAGAGACAGATTGCATCCCCAGCATTTT
TRBJ2-7	many	TRBV28	-	15	CASSSSSSGGYEQYF	TGTGCCAGCAGTTCCTCGAGTAGCGGCGGTTACGAGCAGTACTTC
TRBJ2-5	-	TRBV6-1	-	15	CASSGGGWAWETQYF	TGTGCCAGCAGTGGGGGCGGATGGGCTTGGGAGACCCAGTACTTC